What follows is one TCR beta chain and its context. The sample holds other DNA sequences that translate to the same CDR3. Clones were read by immunoSEQ multiplex PCR, and TCRdb kept only the in-frame ones, dropping some. This sample yields more than 1 million clones, of which more than 75% are seen a single time; approximately 0.52% belongs to the top ten. This record belongs to a study of shared clonotypes between healthy human individuals. The TCR was taken from a man aged 18 to 30 in good health. Some clones in this sample may be carry-over from other donors' samples. Sequenced sample: memory CD4+ T cells from PBMCs. Subset: CD45RA-negative fraction.

CDR3 sequence (DNA): TGCGCCAGCAGCTTGGGAGGGGCAGAGACCCAGTACTTC. Translating gives CASSLGGAETQYF. The chain recombines TRBV5-1 with TRBJ2-5; D might be TRBD1 or TRBD2, each matching 5 bases. V lost 0 bases to trimming and J lost 4 bases, with 7 bases between them. This CDR3 region has 13 residues. Germline V lookup: CDR1 SGHRS, CDR2 YFSETQ.